This TCR beta chain derives from a study of blood T cell repertoires in COVID-19. Turning to the study itself: The origin of the acute and convalescent COVID-19 samples was the United States, Italy and Spain. T cells, B-cell-depleted T cells, or PBMCs provided the cDNA or gDNA that served as material.

This CDR3 is built from 13 residues. Germline CDR1 is SGHRS and CDR2 is YFSETQ. Trimming removed 2 bases from V and 8 bases from J, with 13 bases in between. In the original workflow: For nucleated cells, counts were estimated from reference gene primer amplification. Assay: immunoSEQ multiplex PCR; the TCRdb copy retains only in-frame clones and omits some. V and J calls and clone size come straight from that table; D and trimming were deduced from the DNA. The sample lists some 60,000 clones, more than 60% seen once, with around 18% in the top ten. This rearrangement joins TRBV5-1 to TRBJ1-2, with a possible D match to TRBD1 (6 bases). Sample: peripheral blood. This TCR derives from a woman aged 50 to 60 with active or convalescent COVID-19. The CDR3 sequence is CASSLQGMFGYTF. CDR3 nucleotide sequence: TGCGCCAGCAGCTTACAGGGAATGTTCGGCTACACCTTC.